What follows is one TCR beta chain and its context. The DNA is omitted, as the CDR3 cannot be located on it reliably, and the CDR3 follows TCRdb's listing. This specimen belongs to a study of blood T cell repertoires in COVID-19. The CDR3 length equals 15 residues, ends included. CDR1 is MDHEN, CDR2 SYDVKM, per germline. Only in-frame clones appear in the TCRdb table, and some are missing; sequencing was by immunoSEQ multiplex PCR. The data hold 130,000 or so clones, with roughly 90% observed a single time. The sequence derives from a man in his 70s with active COVID-19. The sample consisted of peripheral blood. This chain uses TRBV28 with TRBJ1-5; the tabulated D call, TRBD1, remains unverified against the DNA. The CDR3 is CASSFLAGGRQPQHF.